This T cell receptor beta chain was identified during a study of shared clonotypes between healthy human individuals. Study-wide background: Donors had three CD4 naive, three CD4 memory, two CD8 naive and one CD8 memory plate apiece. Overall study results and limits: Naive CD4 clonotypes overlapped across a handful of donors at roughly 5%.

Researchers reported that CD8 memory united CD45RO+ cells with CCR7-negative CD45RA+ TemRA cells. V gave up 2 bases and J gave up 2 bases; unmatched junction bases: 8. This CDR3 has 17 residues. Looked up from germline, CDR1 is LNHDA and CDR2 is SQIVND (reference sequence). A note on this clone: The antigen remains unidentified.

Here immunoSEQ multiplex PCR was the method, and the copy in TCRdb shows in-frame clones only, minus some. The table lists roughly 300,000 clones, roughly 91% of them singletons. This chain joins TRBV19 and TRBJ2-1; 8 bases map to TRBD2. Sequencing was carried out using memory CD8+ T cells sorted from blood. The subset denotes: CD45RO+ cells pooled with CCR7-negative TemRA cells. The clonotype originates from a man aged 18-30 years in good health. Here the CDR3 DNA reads TGTGCCAGTAGTATACTCCTGGCGGGAGGCGCCTACAATGAGCAGTTCTTC. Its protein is CASSILLAGGAYNEQFF.